Following are 9 T cell receptor beta chains from one sample sequenced in a study of blood T cell repertoires in COVID-19. The table came from immunoSEQ multiplex PCR; TCRdb's copy has only in-frame clones and leaves some out. The repertoire consists of about 200,000 clones, with 83% occurring once and the leading ten covering approximately 4.8%. The specimen sequenced was PBMCs or T cells enriched from blood (not recorded which). The receptor set was obtained from a woman between 50 and 59 years old who had been exposed to COVID-19.

This rearrangement joins TRBV3-1 (or the pseudogene TRBV3-2) to TRBJ2-3; 8 positions match TRBD2. The CDR3 runs to 16 residues. Germline lookup yields CDR1 LGHDT and CDR2 YNNKEL (reference sequence). The V segment lost 0 bases and the J segment 6 bases; nucleotides outside the gene matches: 8. DNA of the CDR3: TGTGCCAGCAGCCAAGATAAGGGACTAGTGGCGGATACGCAGTATTTT. Translation gives CASSQDKGLVADTQYF.

The chain employs TRBV7-3 and TRBJ2-7, with 10 nucleotides matching TRBD2. J was trimmed by 4 bases and V by 5 bases; bases with no gene match: 8. CDR3 length equals 15 residues. CDR1 is SGHTA and CDR2 is FQGTGA in the germline V gene. CDR3 bases: TGTGCCAGCAGCCCCCAACCGGGACTAGCGTACGAGCAGTACTTC. It specifies CASSPQPGLAYEQYF.

A single count supports this clone. V usage is TRBV24-1 and J usage is TRBJ2-1; 11 nucleotides align to TRBD2. From germline, CDR1 is KGHDR and CDR2 SFDVKD. CDR3 length: 15 amino acids. V was pared by 5 bases and J by 2 bases, with 1 base of the junction left unmatched. CDR3 residues: CATSATSGAYNEQFF. CDR3 in DNA: TGTGCCACCAGTGCGACTAGCGGGGCCTACAATGAGCAGTTCTTC.

This chain joins TRBV7-2 and TRBJ2-2; D remains unclear. This CDR3 has 14 residues. V was cut by 3 bases and J by 2 bases, with 7 bases left in between. Germline CDR1 and CDR2: SGHTA and FQGNSA. CDR3 loop: CASSFLLNTGELFF. The CDR3 DNA is TGTGCCAGCAGCTTTCTACTTAACACCGGGGAGCTGTTTTTT.

This sequence joins TRBV7-8 and TRBJ2-3, with 12 positions matching TRBD2. The length of the CDR3 is 17 residues. The germline gives CDR1 SGHVS, CDR2 FQNEAQ. V was clipped by 3 bases and J by 5 bases; unmatched bases: 9. The CDR3 DNA sequence: TGTGCCAGCAGCTTGATTAGACTAGCGGGGGTTCTAGATACGCAGTATTTT. This encodes CASSLIRLAGVLDTQYF.

This chain links TRBV6-2 or TRBV6-3 with TRBJ1-1; maybe TRBD1 (6 bases). The CDR3 has 16 amino acids. V lost 4 bases, J lost 0 bases, and 15 bases lay in between. Germline CDR1 is MNHEY and CDR2 is SVGEGT. The CDR3 nucleotides read TGTGCCAGCAGTTTTGGCGGGGGCTGGGTGAACACTGAAGCTTTCTTT. It is translated as CASSFGGGWVNTEAFF.

The CDR3 sequence: CASSPLQGAGYGYTF. Here the CDR3 DNA reads TGTGCCAGCAGTCCCCTACAGGGGGCGGGGTATGGCTACACCTTC. The chain combines TRBV28 with TRBJ1-2; 9 bases align to TRBD1. Trimming at V came to 5 bases and at J to 5 bases, leaving 9 bases not matched to a gene. The CDR3 has 15 amino acids. CDR1 and CDR2 (germline): MDHEN, SYDVKM.

In DNA, the CDR3 is TGCGCCAGCAGCTTGGAGGGGGCGGATGGCTACACCTTC. As protein: CASSLEGADGYTF. This rearrangement joins TRBV5-1 to TRBJ1-2, with TRBD1 identical over 7 bases. Germline CDR1 is SGHRS and CDR2 is YFSETQ. This CDR3 spans 13 amino acids. V lost 0 bases to trimming and J lost 6 bases; unmatched junction nucleotides: 2.

The rearrangement links TRBV7-3 to TRBJ1-1; D unclear. CDR3 length equals 15 residues. V was clipped by 7 bases and J by 5 bases, with 20 bases between them. Per the germline V gene, CDR1 is SGHTA and CDR2 is FQGTGA. The CDR3 coding sequence is TGTGCCAGCACCTTGCGGGAGGCCCGAGGGACTGAAGCTTTCTTT. Protein sequence: CASTLREARGTEAFF.